These 15 T cell receptor beta chains share one sample of origin, sequenced in a study of blood T cells in healthy people across ages. For the second PCR, which ran for 7 to 11 cycles, a sample-barcoded 5' primer and a J-beta primer mix were used. TCRdb re-derived calls from the 5' RACE reads in MiXCR, one entry per CDR3 protein. Of more than 1.4 million distinct CDR3 sequences in the sample, 35% to 45% were seen once. The sample was blood. The receptors come from a woman aged 18-29 years in good health.

This clonotype occurred a few times. The chain has TRBV9 and TRBJ1-6; the D gene is possibly TRBD1 (5 bases). Germline values: CDR1 SGDLS, CDR2 YYNGEE. This CDR3 region has 13 residues. V lost 4 bases, J lost 12 bases, and 14 bases lay in between. The CDR3 bases are TGTGCCAGCAGCACTCAACGGAGGGGACCCCTCCACTTT. Protein: CASSTQRRGPLHF.

The chain joins TRBV2 to TRBJ2-1; TRBD1 or TRBD2 may be the D gene (8 bases each). Trimming removed 8 bases at V and 12 bases at J, with 20 bases between. Germline V gene sequence: CDR1 SNHLY, CDR2 FYNNEI. The CDR3 runs to 13 residues. As DNA, the CDR3 is TGTGCCAGCGGGGAGGGTAGCGGGACAGGGCAGTTCTTC. It codes for CASGEGSGTGQFF.

This clonotype has only a few counts. V is TRBV7-9 and J is TRBJ2-5, with D unclear. The length of the CDR3 is 14 residues. Germline CDR1 and CDR2: SEHNR and FQNEAQ (reference sequence). The ends were cut back, 4 bases at V and 4 bases at J, with 13 bases in the middle. The DNA of the CDR3 is TGTGCCAGCAGCTCCACGACGGGTAGAGAGACCCAGTACTTC. The encoded protein is CASSSTTGRETQYF. Filled out from reference TRBV7-9 and TRBJ2-5, the complete variable domain reads DTGVSQNPRHKITKRGQNVTFRCDPISEHNRLYWYRQTLGQGPEFLTYFQNEAQLEKSRLLSDRFSAERPKGSFSTLEIQRTEQGDSAMYLCASSSTTGRETQYFGPGTRLLVL.

V gene TRBV5-1 combines with J gene TRBJ2-1; 7 bases fit TRBD2. V dropped 0 bases and J dropped 9; count of bases not matched to a gene: 12. Germline assignment: CDR1 SGHRS and CDR2 YFSETQ. The CDR3 is 16 residues long. The CDR3 DNA is TGCGCCAGCAGCTTGGCCGGGGCGGGGGAACGTGGTGAGCAGTTCTTC. Its protein product is CASSLAGAGERGEQFF.

The V gene is TRBV19, the J gene TRBJ2-1; the D gene is possibly TRBD2 (5 bases). Germline V gene sequence: CDR1 LNHDA, CDR2 SQIVND (reference sequence). This CDR3 is 14 amino acids long. V shed 5 bases and J shed 6 bases, with 14 bases lying between them. The DNA for the CDR3 is TGTGCCAGTAGTCCATCAACTGGACTCAATGAGCAGTTCTTC. The encoded protein is CASSPSTGLNEQFF.

This clonotype was observed a single time. A read error is possible here, since a much larger clone lies one base away. The chain carries TRBV7-2 and TRBJ2-3; 12 nucleotides match TRBD2. The V gene's germline CDR1 is SGHTA and CDR2 FQGNSA. This CDR3 contains 14 residues. DNA for the CDR3: TGTGCCAGCAGGTTGACTAGCGGGGGAGATGCGCAGTATTTT. The encoded protein is CASRLTSGGDAQYF.

This clonotype showed up just a few times. The chain employs TRBV3-1 and TRBJ1-2; unclear D gene. Trimming removed 2 bases at V and 6 bases at J, with 13 bases between. Germline CDR1 LGHDT, CDR2 YNNKEL (reference sequence). The CDR3 covers 14 residues. The CDR3 sequence: CASSQSSGSDGYTF. For the CDR3, the DNA is TGTGCCAGCAGCCAATCCTCCGGTTCCGATGGCTACACCTTC.

The table lists this clonotype with many counts. The rearrangement uses TRBV20-1 and TRBJ2-1, with D unclear. The CDR3 runs to 12 residues. V lost 0 bases and J 9 bases, leaving 9 bases between the germline ends. CDR1 and CDR2 from the germline V gene are DFQATT and SNEGSKA (reference sequence). The CDR3: CSARDLMTEQFF. In nucleotides, the CDR3 is TGCAGTGCTAGAGATCTTATGACTGAGCAGTTCTTC.

V and J are TRBV11-2 and TRBJ2-5; a weak D match, TRBD1 (5 bases). The CDR3 sequence is 14 residues long. The V and J ends lost 1 base and 5 bases respectively, with 11 bases between them. Per germline, CDR1 SGHAT and CDR2 FQNNGV. The CDR3 coding sequence is TGTGCCAGCAGCTTAGGGGGCACGCGGGAGACCCAGTACTTC. Translation gives CASSLGGTRETQYF.

This clonotype came up once. The chain recombines TRBV24-1 with TRBJ1-1; D gene ambiguous. The CDR3 has 17 residues. Germline values: CDR1 KGHDR, CDR2 SFDVKD. V lost 0 bases to trimming and J lost 0 bases, with 13 bases between them. The CDR3 region has the DNA TGTGCCACCAGTGATTTGCAAAAGTCAAGGCTGAACACTGAAGCTTTCTTT. This codes for CATSDLQKSRLNTEAFF.

The chain employs TRBV27 and TRBJ1-1; no clear D gene. V was trimmed by 4 bases and J by 6 bases, leaving 15 bases between them. The CDR3 loop spans 14 amino acids. CDR1 MNHEY and CDR2 SMNVEV come from the germline V gene (reference sequence). The CDR3 coding sequence is TGTGCCAGCAGTTCGCCCTCACAGAAATCTGAAGCTTTCTTT. Its translation is CASSSPSQKSEAFF.

The chain uses TRBV9 and TRBJ2-5; D is uncertain. V was cut by 0 bases and J by 5 bases, with 11 bases left in between. The CDR3 extends over 14 amino acids. The germline gives CDR1 SGDLS, CDR2 YYNGEE. CDR3 nucleotide sequence: TGTGCCAGCAGCGTAGGTACAGCGTCGGAGACCCAGTACTTC. Amino acid sequence: CASSVGTASETQYF.

This rearrangement joins TRBV29-1 to TRBJ2-3; 8 bases line up with TRBD2. The germline V gene encodes CDR1 SQVTM and CDR2 ANQGSEA. The CDR3 spans 14 residues. Unmatched junction bases numbered 5, after V lost 3 bases and J lost 3 bases. The CDR3 region is CSVEGGRKTDTQYF. The CDR3, as DNA: TGCAGCGTTGAGGGCGGGAGGAAGACAGATACGCAGTATTTT.

This clonotype was recorded many times. This chain links TRBV12-3 or TRBV12-4 with TRBJ1-2; D is perhaps TRBD1 (5 bases). V lost 7 bases, J lost 2 bases, and 11 bases lay in between. The CDR3 sequence is 13 residues long. CDR3 region: CASTLGGNYGYTF. CDR3 DNA sequence: TGTGCCAGCACCCTGGGGGGGAACTATGGCTACACCTTC.

As regards this clonotype: Germline and junction disagree at one end, which may indicate a read error. The rearrangement joins TRBV4-1 to TRBJ1-2, with TRBD1 as a possible D gene (6 bases). The CDR3 is made up of 16 amino acids. The germline CDR1 and CDR2 sequences are MGHRA and YSYEKL. In DNA, the CDR3 is TGCTCCAGCAGCCAAGGGGGGACCGTAGAGGGGTATGGCTACACCTTC. Amino acids: CSSSQGGTVEGYGYTF.